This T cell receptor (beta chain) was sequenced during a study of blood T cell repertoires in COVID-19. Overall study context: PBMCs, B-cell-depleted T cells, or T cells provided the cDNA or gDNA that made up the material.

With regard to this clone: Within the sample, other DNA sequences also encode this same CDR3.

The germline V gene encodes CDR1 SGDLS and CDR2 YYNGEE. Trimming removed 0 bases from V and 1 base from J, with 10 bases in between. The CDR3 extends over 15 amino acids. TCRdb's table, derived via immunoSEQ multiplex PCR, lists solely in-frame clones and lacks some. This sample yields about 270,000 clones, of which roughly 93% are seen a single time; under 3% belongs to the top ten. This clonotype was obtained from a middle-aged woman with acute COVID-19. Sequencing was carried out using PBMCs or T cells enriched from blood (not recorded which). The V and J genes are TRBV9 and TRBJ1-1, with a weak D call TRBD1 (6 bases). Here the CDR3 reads CASSVGEGENTEAFF. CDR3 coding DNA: TGTGCCAGCAGCGTAGGTGAGGGGGAGAACACTGAAGCTTTCTTT.